This TCR beta chain was sequenced during a study of OX40 agonist ivuxolimab in advanced cancers. The table came from immunoSEQ multiplex PCR; TCRdb's copy has only in-frame clones and leaves some out. The sample holds some 80,000 clones; about 85% are singletons and the top ten take 2% to 2.5%. The sequence was obtained from an adult with an advanced solid tumor such as melanoma, head and neck, liver or kidney cancer. The specimen was CD4+ or CD8+ T cells sorted from blood, collected in a trial of the OX40 agonist ivuxolimab.

In DNA, the CDR3 is TGTGCCAGCAGCCCCAGGACAGGGCTGAACTATGGCTACACCTTC. Protein sequence: CASSPRTGLNYGYTF. The rearrangement links TRBV9 to TRBJ1-2; TRBD1 aligns across 8 bases. The CDR3 loop spans 15 amino acids. V was pared by 4 bases and J by 2 bases, with 7 bases of the junction left unmatched. Germline assignment: CDR1 SGDLS and CDR2 YYNGEE.